The entry that follows covers one T cell receptor (beta chain) sequence. Its antigen is unknown. Profiled with immunoSEQ multiplex PCR; TCRdb holds only in-frame clones, not every one. The data show millions of clones, with approximately 95% seen just once and 0.39% held by the top ten. The data belong to a study of shared clonotypes between healthy human individuals. Study-wide results and limits: Relative to clonotypes present in all four donors, those not shared had lower generation probabilities. Only blood was sampled; tissue repertoires likely differ.

The sequence derives from a man younger than 35 in good health. Some clones in this sample may be carry-over from other donors' samples. The specimen sequenced was naive CD4+ T cells from PBMCs. The sample's subset: CD45RA+ positively selected.

The CDR3 nucleotides read TGTGCCAGCAGCGCAGGGGTGGTTCGTTCTGAAGCTTTCTTT. It specifies CASSAGVVRSEAFF. The chain has TRBV28 and TRBJ1-1; D is possibly TRBD1 (6 bases). Germline CDR1 MDHEN, CDR2 SYDVKM. The CDR3 loop spans 14 amino acids. The V and J ends lost 6 bases and 6 bases respectively, with 17 bases between them.